The sequence of this TCR beta chain was determined in a study of identical twins. As for this clonotype: The antigen is not known. Its ends do not fully match the called genes, so a read error is possible.

The CDR3 contains 11 residues. Notes on the study in general: Where out-of-frame alpha sequences were twin-shared, they showed excess low generation probability. Among monozygotic twins, out-of-frame TCR alpha sharing exceeded what models predicted.

One entry per CDR3 protein, called by TCRdb with MiXCR from the 5' RACE reads. Among hundreds of thousands of distinct CDR3 sequences listed, roughly 9.8% were seen once. The same specimen was also included in a second study, on yellow fever vaccine responses in identical twins.

Sequences were obtained from CD8+ T cells sorted from blood. V usage is TRBV12-3 or TRBV12-4 and J usage is TRBJ2-5; no clear D. The receptor comes from a woman under 30 in good health. The CDR3 nucleotides are TGTACCAGCAGCGCCAGGGAGACCCAGTACTTC. It specifies CTSSARETQYF.